The 9 T cell receptor beta chains listed next were all sequenced from one sample in a study of beta chain features in type 1 diabetes. Every bit of the isolated RNA underwent reverse transcription, so sequencing read expressed TCRB transcripts. Profiled with immunoSEQ multiplex PCR; TCRdb holds only in-frame clones, not every one. The table has roughly 400,000 clones, 8.5% to 10% seen once. No antigen has been assigned to these receptors. Whole-study findings and limits: When Type 1 diabetes patients were examined, their TCRB CDR3s proved moderately but significantly shorter in all four CD4+ subsets.

Sequenced sample: central memory CD4+ T cells from blood. All receptors derive from a man aged 25-45 years with type 1 diabetes.

In its sample, this clone was seen a few times. The chain employs TRBV7-9 and TRBJ1-1, with TRBD1 matching 7 bases. Germline CDR1 is SEHNR and CDR2 is FQNEAQ (reference sequence). The length of the CDR3 is 15 residues. The junction had 10 bases not matched to a gene; V was cut back by 4 bases and J by 5 bases. The CDR3 is CASSSLQGKWTEAFF. In DNA form, the CDR3 reads TGTGCCAGCAGCTCTCTACAGGGGAAATGGACTGAAGCTTTCTTT.

The V and J genes are TRBV11-2 and TRBJ2-1; the match to TRBD1 covers 8 bases. Germline V CDR1 and CDR2: SGHAT, FQNNGV. This CDR3 contains 15 residues. V shed 1 base and J 5 bases; nucleotides not matched to a gene: 4. The chain's CDR3 is CASSLGWTGNNEQFF. Here the CDR3 DNA reads TGTGCCAGCAGCTTAGGTTGGACAGGGAACAATGAGCAGTTCTTC.

This clone has only a few counts. V gene TRBV28 combines with J gene TRBJ2-7; TRBD2 matches at 8 bases. From germline, CDR1 is MDHEN and CDR2 SYDVKM. Unmatched junction bases numbered 14, after V lost 4 bases and J lost 6 bases. The CDR3 is made up of 16 amino acids. The CDR3 DNA reads TGTGCCAGCAGTTCCCCATCGGGGAGCGGGAGATTCGAGCAGTACTTC. Translating gives CASSSPSGSGRFEQYF.

This clone was picked up a small number of times. The chain recombines TRBV5-4 with TRBJ2-5; 14 bases agree with TRBD2. The CDR3 sequence is 16 residues long. The ends lost 4 bases at V and 5 bases at J; junction bases unmatched: 7. Germline V gene lookup returns CDR1 SGHNT and CDR2 YYREEE (reference sequence). CDR3: CASSKGLAGVMETQYF. The CDR3 DNA sequence: TGTGCCAGCAGCAAGGGACTAGCGGGAGTGATGGAGACCCAGTACTTC.

This clone appeared a few times. This CDR3 is CASSPRLGASGANVLTF. In nucleotides, the CDR3 is TGTGCCAGCAGCCCAAGGCTGGGGGCCTCTGGGGCCAACGTCCTGACTTTC. The V call is TRBV7-9, the J call TRBJ2-6, with D perhaps matching TRBD1 (6 bases). Deletions cut 5 bases from V and 0 bases from J, with 14 bases between. This CDR3 has 17 residues. Germline assignment: CDR1 SEHNR and CDR2 FQNEAQ (reference sequence).

This clone was picked up many times. The rearrangement joins TRBV29-1 to TRBJ2-3; 8 bases agree with TRBD1. V was pared by 6 bases and J by 1 base, with 9 bases of the junction left unmatched. This CDR3 has 15 residues. Germline-derived CDR1 and CDR2 are SQVTM and ANQGSEA. This CDR3 is CSVRTLQGGTDTQYF. As DNA, the CDR3 is TGCAGCGTCCGAACTCTACAGGGGGGCACAGATACGCAGTATTTT.

The genes are TRBV7-2 and TRBJ2-7; 9 bases line up with TRBD2. This CDR3 has 14 residues. CDR1 and CDR2 (germline): SGHTA, FQGNSA. The V segment lost 6 bases and the J segment 2 bases; nucleotides outside the gene matches: 5. Here the CDR3 DNA reads TGTGCCAGCAGTCGACTAGCGGTAACCTACGAGCAGTACTTC. As protein: CASSRLAVTYEQYF.

This clone was observed a handful of times. The chain recombines TRBV10-3 with TRBJ2-3, with D possibly being TRBD2 (5 bases). The CDR3 is 15 amino acids. V gave up 4 bases and J gave up 0 bases, with 11 bases separating them. Germline CDR1 is ENHRY and CDR2 is SYGVKD. The CDR3 spells CAISALADSTDTQYF. The CDR3 bases are TGTGCCATCAGTGCGCTAGCTGACAGCACAGATACGCAGTATTTT.

The V gene is TRBV2, the J gene TRBJ2-3; TRBD1 matches 8 bases. Germline loops: CDR1 SNHLY, CDR2 FYNNEI. J lost 1 base, V lost 1 base, and 7 bases had no gene match. The CDR3 is 17 amino acids. CDR3 DNA sequence: TGTGCCAGCAGTGAAGAGGCAGGGGGCGCAGGCACAGATACGCAGTATTTT. It specifies CASSEEAGGAGTDTQYF.